Below are 25 T cell receptor beta chains sequenced from a single sample in a study of PD-1 blockade in classical Hodgkin lymphoma. This table comes from immunoSEQ multiplex PCR, and its TCRdb copy is limited to in-frame clones, with some not included. The data show fewer than 30,000 clones, around four fifths seen once. Every patient had relapsed following autologous stem cell transplantation, and cohorts differed in brentuximab vedotin exposure. The specimen comprised peripheral blood mononuclear cells (PBMCs), sampled before the second cycle of nivolumab. All receptors derive from a human donor with classical Hodgkin lymphoma.

The CDR3 protein is CASSPGGGFYNEQFF. CDR3 DNA sequence: TGTGCCAGCAGCCCCGGGGGGGGGTTCTACAATGAGCAGTTCTTC. V usage is TRBV7-6 and J usage is TRBJ2-1; TRBD2 aligns across 8 bases. V lost 5 bases, J lost 3 bases, and 6 bases stayed unmatched. Looked up from germline, CDR1 is SGHVS and CDR2 is FNYEAQ. This CDR3 is built from 15 residues.

CDR3 in amino acids: CASSVQGFSNQPQHF. CDR3 in DNA: TGTGCCAGTAGTGTACAGGGATTTAGCAATCAGCCCCAGCATTTT. This rearrangement joins TRBV19 to TRBJ1-5; possibly TRBD1 for D (6 bases). Germline V gene lookup returns CDR1 LNHDA and CDR2 SQIVND (reference sequence). This CDR3 has 15 amino acids. V was cut by 5 bases and J by 0 bases, with 11 bases left in between.

This chain connects TRBV18 to TRBJ2-5, with 9 bases matching TRBD1. The germline V gene has CDR1 KGHSH and CDR2 LQKENI. This CDR3 region has 15 residues. V was pared by 2 bases and J by 3 bases, with 4 bases of the junction left unmatched. The DNA of the CDR3 is TGTGCCAGCTCACCAAGGACAGGGGCGAAAGAGACCCAGTACTTC. Its protein is CASSPRTGAKETQYF.

The sample holds a few counts of this clone. This chain joins TRBV19 and TRBJ1-5; no definite D call. Germline V gene sequence: CDR1 LNHDA, CDR2 SQIVND (reference sequence). The germline V and J ends were trimmed by 10 bases and 0 bases, with 19 bases remaining between them. The CDR3 spans 16 residues. The CDR3 DNA reads TGTGCCACGCTCGGTAATCCAGTCTATAGCAATCAGCCCCAGCATTTT. Translated: CATLGNPVYSNQPQHF.

This clone was recorded once. J is TRBJ2-3 and V is TRBV7-2; D remains ambiguous. CDR1 is SGHTA, CDR2 FQGNSA, per germline. The CDR3 is 11 amino acids. With 3 bases removed from V and 5 bases from J, the gap between germline ends came to 3 bases. CDR3 residues: CASSFVDTQYF. In DNA, the CDR3 is TGTGCCAGCAGCTTTGTAGATACGCAGTATTTT.

The V and J genes are TRBV5-1 and TRBJ2-5, with 8 bases identical to TRBD1. The CDR3 sequence is 14 residues long. CDR1 SGHRS and CDR2 YFSETQ come from the germline V gene. Germline trimming cut 4 bases from V and 5 bases from J; bases unmatched to any gene: 7. Here the CDR3 DNA reads TGCGCCAGCAGCGGGGACAGGCCTCCGGAGACCCAGTACTTC. This codes for CASSGDRPPETQYF.

This clone was observed a few times. The chain is built from TRBV2 and TRBJ1-5, with a weak D call TRBD1 (5 bases). The CDR3 runs to 15 residues. Trimming took off 5 bases at V and 0 bases at J, with 11 bases between the two ends. Germline V gene sequence: CDR1 SNHLY, CDR2 FYNNEI. The CDR3 DNA reads TGTGCCAGCAGTCTAGACAGTAATAGCAATCAGCCCCAGCATTTT. Protein sequence: CASSLDSNSNQPQHF.

Remarks on this clone: This CDR3 is also generated by other DNA sequences in the sample. This chain joins TRBV28 and TRBJ1-5, with D possibly matching TRBD1 (6 bases). Germline CDR1 MDHEN, CDR2 SYDVKM. This CDR3 spans 17 amino acids. V was trimmed by 1 base and J by 9 bases, leaving 22 bases between them. Written as DNA, the CDR3 is TGTGCCAGCAGTTTATTGGGGGCGGGGGGTCGGCTATCGCCCCAGCATTTT. Its translation is CASSLLGAGGRLSPQHF.

The chain couples TRBV9 to TRBJ2-2; D is possibly TRBD1 or TRBD2 (5 bases each). The germline CDR1 and CDR2 sequences are SGDLS and YYNGEE. This CDR3 region has 13 residues. Trimming removed 4 bases from V and 6 bases from J, with 10 bases in between. The CDR3 region is CASSTGRPGELFF. CDR3 DNA: TGTGCCAGCAGCACGGGACGGCCCGGGGAGCTGTTTTTT.

The chain is built from TRBV19 and TRBJ1-2; D remains ambiguous. CDR1 LNHDA and CDR2 SQIVND come from the germline V gene (reference sequence). The CDR3 sequence is 14 residues long. With 1 base removed from V and 7 bases from J, the gap between germline ends came to 13 bases. The CDR3 reads CASSIVSGPGGYTF. The DNA for the CDR3 is TGTGCCAGTAGTATAGTTTCTGGGCCGGGTGGCTACACCTTC.

This sequence joins TRBV14 and TRBJ1-1; no reliable D call. The CDR3 sequence is 13 residues long. CDR1 and CDR2 (germline): SGHDN, FVKESK. Trimming took 3 bases from V and 6 from J, leaving 11 bases between them. The CDR3 nucleotides are TGTGCCAGCAGCCATGGACCCTGGGCTGAAGCTTTCTTT. Translating it yields CASSHGPWAEAFF.

This clone came up once. The chain is built from TRBV20-1 and TRBJ1-4, with D tentatively TRBD1 (5 bases). Trimming took off 7 bases at V and 4 bases at J, with 7 bases between the two ends. The CDR3 sequence is 11 residues long. Per the germline V gene, CDR1 is DFQATT and CDR2 is SNEGSKA (reference sequence). As DNA, the CDR3 is TGCAGTGTCAGGGATAATGAAAAACTGTTTTTT. Residues: CSVRDNEKLFF.

In DNA, the CDR3 is TGTGCCACCAGCAGAGATCTGGTGGGGCTAGCGGAAGAGACCCAGTACTTC. Amino acids: CATSRDLVGLAEETQYF. The chain carries TRBV15 and TRBJ2-5; 7 nucleotides agree with TRBD2. Germline V gene data show CDR1 as LNHNV and CDR2 as YYDKDF (reference sequence). The ends lost 0 bases at V and 3 bases at J; junction bases unmatched: 10. The CDR3 loop spans 17 amino acids. Filled out from reference TRBV15 and TRBJ2-5, the complete variable domain reads DAMVIQNPRYQVTQFGKPVTLSCSQTLNHNVMYWYQQKSSQAPKLLFHYYDKDFNNEADTPDNFQSRRPNTSFCFLDIRSPGLGDTAMYLCATSRDLVGLAEETQYFGPGTRLLVL.

This chain joins TRBV18 and TRBJ2-3, with TRBD2 matching 11 bases. The V gene end was trimmed by 2 bases and the J gene end by 2 bases; junction bases not matched to a gene: 6. The CDR3 is 17 amino acids. The germline gives CDR1 KGHSH, CDR2 LQKENI. This CDR3 reads CASSPASSGRNTDTQYF. The DNA for the CDR3 is TGTGCCAGCTCACCAGCGTCTAGCGGGAGGAACACAGATACGCAGTATTTT.

The chain combines TRBV21-1 with TRBJ2-1. TRBV21-1 is deemed a pseudogene. This CDR3 has 12 residues. In nucleotides, the CDR3 is TGTGCCAGCACCGAAGCCCTGGGGGAGCAGTTCTTC. It specifies CASTEALGEQFF.

The rearrangement links TRBV30 to TRBJ1-1; D is unresolved. This CDR3 has 14 amino acids. V was pared by 1 base and J by 4 bases, with 13 bases between. From germline, CDR1 is GTSNPN and CDR2 SVGIG (reference sequence). The CDR3 spells CAWSGEGRSTEAFF. CDR3 DNA sequence: TGTGCCTGGAGTGGTGAGGGTAGGAGCACTGAAGCTTTCTTT.

The chain couples TRBV19 to TRBJ1-2; D is unresolved. V was pared by 6 bases and J by 3 bases, with 8 bases between. CDR3 length equals 12 residues. CDR1 is LNHDA and CDR2 is SQIVND in the germline V gene (reference sequence). Written as DNA, the CDR3 is TGTGCCAGTAGGCGATTGGACTATGGCTACACCTTC. It codes for CASRRLDYGYTF.

This clone is medium-sized within its sample. V and J are TRBV15 and TRBJ2-7; D unclear. The CDR3 is 17 amino acids. Germline V gene data show CDR1 as LNHNV and CDR2 as YYDKDF (reference sequence). Deletions cut 0 bases from V and 5 bases from J, with 20 bases between. CDR3 nucleotide sequence: TGTGCCACCAGCAGAGAGGGTGGCAAATCCCCGCTCCACGAGCAGTACTTC. Translating it yields CATSREGGKSPLHEQYF.

This chain links TRBV4-2 with TRBJ2-2, with 9 bases identical to TRBD1. Germline lookup yields CDR1 LGHNA and CDR2 YNFKEQ. With 9 bases clipped from V and 6 bases from J, the junction kept 17 bases outside the gene matches. The CDR3 consists of 17 residues. In DNA, the CDR3 is TGTGCCAGTAGTGTCGTGGGGACAGGGCTGTGGGCCGGGGAGCTGTTTTTT. It translates to CASSVVGTGLWAGELFF.

This clone was picked up one time. This chain joins TRBV18 and TRBJ1-2; 7 nucleotides match TRBD1. After removal of 6 bases from V and 8 bases from J, the junction contained 9 bases not matched to a gene. Germline lookup yields CDR1 KGHSH and CDR2 LQKENI. The CDR3 consists of 13 residues. The CDR3 sequence is CASSFQTGKGYTF. As DNA, the CDR3 is TGTGCCAGCTCGTTTCAGACAGGGAAAGGCTACACCTTC.

This clone is labeled as medium-sized (0.01 to 0.1%). This chain links TRBV5-4 with TRBJ1-2, with 10 bases lining up with TRBD1. The CDR3 runs to 16 residues. Unmatched junction bases numbered 9, after V lost 6 bases and J lost 1 base. Germline V gene sequence: CDR1 SGHNT, CDR2 YYREEE (reference sequence). The CDR3 DNA follows: TGTGCCAGCACAGATGCTAGGGACAGGGGTAACTATGGCTACACCTTC. As protein: CASTDARDRGNYGYTF.

This clone was seen once. This chain uses TRBV7-2 with TRBJ1-3, with D tentatively TRBD1 (5 bases). V dropped 3 bases and J dropped 5 bases, with 11 bases sitting between them. Germline CDR1 is SGHTA and CDR2 is FQGNSA. The CDR3 is 14 amino acids. In nucleotides, the CDR3 is TGTGCCAGCAGCTTCCTGGGGACCCGAAACACCATATATTTT. Translating gives CASSFLGTRNTIYF.

This clone was detected a few times. Other DNA variants within this sample encode the same CDR3. The J gene is TRBJ2-7, the V gene TRBV27, with 8 bases fitting TRBD1. After removal of 2 bases from V and 3 bases from J, the junction contained 0 bases not matched to a gene. The CDR3 totals 13 residues. Germline CDR1 MNHEY, CDR2 SMNVEV (reference sequence). DNA of the CDR3: TGTGCCAGCAGTTTAGGGACAGGCTACGAGCAGTACTTC. Its translation is CASSLGTGYEQYF.

The CDR3 protein is CASSQLTWTGRTFQYEQYV. The CDR3 DNA reads as TGTGCCAGCAGCCAATTGACGTGGACAGGGAGGACATTCCAATACGAGCAGTACGTC. The chain couples TRBV4-2 to TRBJ2-7; 8 bases line up with TRBD1. Germline V gives CDR1 LGHNA, CDR2 YNFKEQ. This CDR3 spans 19 amino acids. V was pared by 2 bases and J by 4 bases, with 19 bases of the junction left unmatched.

V usage is TRBV28 and J usage is TRBJ1-4; the D gene is possibly TRBD1 (5 bases). The CDR3 has 14 residues. Germline V gene data show CDR1 as MDHEN and CDR2 as SYDVKM. Trimming removed 4 bases at V and 8 bases at J, with 14 bases between. CDR3 bases: TGTGCCAGCAGTTCGGGGGGAGGAGGCGAAAAACTGTTTTTT. Protein sequence: CASSSGGGGEKLFF.